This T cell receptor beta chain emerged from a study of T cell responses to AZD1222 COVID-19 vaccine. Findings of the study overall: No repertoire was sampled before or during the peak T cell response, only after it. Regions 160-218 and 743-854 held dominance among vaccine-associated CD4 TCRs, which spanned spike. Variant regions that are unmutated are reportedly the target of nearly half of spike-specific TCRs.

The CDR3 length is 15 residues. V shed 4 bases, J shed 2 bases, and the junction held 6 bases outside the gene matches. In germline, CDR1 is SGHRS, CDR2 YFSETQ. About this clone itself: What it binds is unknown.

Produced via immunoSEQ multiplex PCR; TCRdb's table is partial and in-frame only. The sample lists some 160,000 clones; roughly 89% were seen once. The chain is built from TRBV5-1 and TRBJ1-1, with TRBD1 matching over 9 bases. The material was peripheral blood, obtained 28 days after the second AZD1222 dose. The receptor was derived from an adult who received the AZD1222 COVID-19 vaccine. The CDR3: CASSGYRGHNTEAFF. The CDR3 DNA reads TGCGCCAGCAGCGGATACAGGGGGCATAACACTGAAGCTTTCTTT.